This T cell receptor beta chain is drawn from a study of Tregs in tolerant kidney transplant recipients. Recipients received nonmyeloablative bone marrow transplants from related graft donors, with transient mixed chimerism. Unstimulated regulatory T cells (CD4+CD25+CD127-), CD4+CD25- non-regulatory cells, CD4 and CD8 cells were FACS-sorted from thawed PBMCs. Libraries were prepared by immunoSEQ multiplex PCR; TCRdb keeps only in-frame clonotypes and omits some of them. The sample includes about 31,000 clones. Details on this clone: Its antigen is unknown. The read ends 3 residues before the CDR3 terminus; that terminus is restored from the germline J gene.

This CDR3 comprises 14 residues. Looked up from germline, CDR1 is SGHRS and CDR2 is YFSETQ. V was pared by 3 bases and J by 2 bases, with 3 bases of the junction left unmatched. Notes on the study in general: Findings come from small patient numbers and require larger validation. For some patients, primers changed over time, blocking nucleotide-level comparison.

The specimen comprised CD4+ T cells from blood (PBMCs), sampled 24 months after the transplant. V is TRBV5-1 and J is TRBJ2-7; 9 bases agree with TRBD1. The clonotype originates from a human patient who received a combined kidney and bone marrow transplant. The T cells may partly be graft donor cells. CDR3 bases read: TGCGCCAGCAGCTCGGGACAGGGACCCTACGAG. This codes for CASSSGQGPYE. The CDR3 as a whole reads CASSSGQGPYEQYF.